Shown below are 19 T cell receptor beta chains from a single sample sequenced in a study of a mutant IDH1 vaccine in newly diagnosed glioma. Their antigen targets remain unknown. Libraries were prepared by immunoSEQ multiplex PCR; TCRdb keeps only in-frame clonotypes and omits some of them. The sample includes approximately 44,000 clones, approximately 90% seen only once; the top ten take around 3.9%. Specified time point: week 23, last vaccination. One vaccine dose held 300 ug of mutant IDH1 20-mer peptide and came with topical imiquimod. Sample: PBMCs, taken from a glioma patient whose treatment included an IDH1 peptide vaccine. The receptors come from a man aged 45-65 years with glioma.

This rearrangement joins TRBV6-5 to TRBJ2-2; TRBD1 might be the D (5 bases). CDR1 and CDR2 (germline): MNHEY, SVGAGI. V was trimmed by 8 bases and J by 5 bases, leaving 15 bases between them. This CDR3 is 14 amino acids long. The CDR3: CASGAGYPTGELFF. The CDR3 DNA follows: TGTGCCAGCGGGGCAGGGTATCCTACCGGGGAGCTGTTTTTT.

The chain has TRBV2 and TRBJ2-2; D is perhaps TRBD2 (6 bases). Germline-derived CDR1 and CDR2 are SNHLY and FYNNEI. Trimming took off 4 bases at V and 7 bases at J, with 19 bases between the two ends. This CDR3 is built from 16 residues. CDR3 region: CASSASAGGAHGELFF. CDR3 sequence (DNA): TGTGCCAGCAGTGCCTCCGCTGGAGGGGCCCACGGGGAGCTGTTTTTT.

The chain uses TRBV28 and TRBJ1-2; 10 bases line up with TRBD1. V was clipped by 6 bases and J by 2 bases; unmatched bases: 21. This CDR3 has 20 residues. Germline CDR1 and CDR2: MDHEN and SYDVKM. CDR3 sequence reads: CASRNPLGGQGPTRNYGYTF. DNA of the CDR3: TGTGCCAGCAGGAACCCTTTAGGGGGACAGGGGCCAACTCGGAACTATGGCTACACCTTC.

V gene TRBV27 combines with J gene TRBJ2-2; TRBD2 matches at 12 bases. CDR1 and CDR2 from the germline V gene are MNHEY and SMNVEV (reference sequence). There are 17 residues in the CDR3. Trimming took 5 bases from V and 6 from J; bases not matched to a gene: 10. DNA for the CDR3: TGTGCCAGCAGTCGACCTAGCGGGGGGGCCCCGGCCGGGGAGCTGTTTTTT. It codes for CASSRPSGGAPAGELFF.

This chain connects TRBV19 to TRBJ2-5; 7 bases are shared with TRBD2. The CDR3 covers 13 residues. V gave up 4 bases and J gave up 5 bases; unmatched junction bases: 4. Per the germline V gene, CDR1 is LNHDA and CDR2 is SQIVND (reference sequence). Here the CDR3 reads CASSRLAGETQYF. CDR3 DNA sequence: TGTGCCAGTAGTAGACTAGCTGGGGAGACCCAGTACTTC.

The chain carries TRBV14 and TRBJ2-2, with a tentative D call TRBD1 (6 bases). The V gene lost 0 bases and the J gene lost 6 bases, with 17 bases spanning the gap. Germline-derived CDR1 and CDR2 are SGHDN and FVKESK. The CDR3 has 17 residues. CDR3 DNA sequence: TGTGCCAGCAGCCAAGACCGGAACAGGGATAGAGCCGGGGAGCTGTTTTTT. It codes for CASSQDRNRDRAGELFF.

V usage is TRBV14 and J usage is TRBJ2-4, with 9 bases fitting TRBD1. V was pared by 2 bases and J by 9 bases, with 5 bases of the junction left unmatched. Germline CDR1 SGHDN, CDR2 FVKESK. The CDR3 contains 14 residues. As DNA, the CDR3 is TGTGCCAGCAGCCAAAACAGGGGGCAAGCCATTCAGTACTTC. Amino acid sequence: CASSQNRGQAIQYF.

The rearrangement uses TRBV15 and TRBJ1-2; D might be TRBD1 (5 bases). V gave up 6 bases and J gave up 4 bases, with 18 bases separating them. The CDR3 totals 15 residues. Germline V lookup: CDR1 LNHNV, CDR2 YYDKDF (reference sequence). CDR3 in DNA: TGTGCCACCAGGGAAGGGAATTCAGGGATCTATGGCTACACCTTC. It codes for CATREGNSGIYGYTF.

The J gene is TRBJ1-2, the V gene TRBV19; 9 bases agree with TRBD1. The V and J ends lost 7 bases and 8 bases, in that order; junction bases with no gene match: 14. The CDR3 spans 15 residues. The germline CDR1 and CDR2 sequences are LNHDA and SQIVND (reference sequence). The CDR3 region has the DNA TGTGCCAGTATCAACGAACCCGGGACAGGGAACGGCTACACCTTC. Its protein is CASINEPGTGNGYTF. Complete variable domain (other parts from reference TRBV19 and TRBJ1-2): DGGITQSPKYLFRKEGQNVTLSCEQNLNHDAMYWYRQDPGQGLRLIYYSQIVNDFQKGDIAEGYSVSREKKESFPLTVTSAQKNPTAFYLCASINEPGTGNGYTFGSGTRLTVV.

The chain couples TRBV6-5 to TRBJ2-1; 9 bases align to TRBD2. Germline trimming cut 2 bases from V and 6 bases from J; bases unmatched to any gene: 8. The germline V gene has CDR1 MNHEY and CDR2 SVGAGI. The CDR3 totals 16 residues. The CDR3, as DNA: TGTGCCAGCAGTTACGAGGCGGGAGGGCTAGGCAATGAGCAGTTCTTC. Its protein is CASSYEAGGLGNEQFF.

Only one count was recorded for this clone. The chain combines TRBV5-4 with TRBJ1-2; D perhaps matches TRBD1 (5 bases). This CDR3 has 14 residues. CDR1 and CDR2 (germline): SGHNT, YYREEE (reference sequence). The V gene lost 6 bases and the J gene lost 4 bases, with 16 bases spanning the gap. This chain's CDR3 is CASTLGGTGYGYTF. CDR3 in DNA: TGTGCCAGCACCCTGGGAGGGACGGGCTATGGCTACACCTTC.

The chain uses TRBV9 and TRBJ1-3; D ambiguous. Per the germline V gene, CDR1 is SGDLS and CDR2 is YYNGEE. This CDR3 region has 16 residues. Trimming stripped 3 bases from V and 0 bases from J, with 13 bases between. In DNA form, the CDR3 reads TGTGCCAGCAGCGCACGAAACAGTTTCTCTGGAAACACCATATATTTT. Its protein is CASSARNSFSGNTIYF.

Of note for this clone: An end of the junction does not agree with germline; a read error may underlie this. CDR3 in amino acids: CASTLGTGDYEQYF. CDR3 nucleotides: TGTGCCAGCACCTTGGGGACAGGGGACTACGAGCAGTACTTC. J is TRBJ2-7 and V is TRBV5-6; 10 bases are shared with TRBD1. The length of the CDR3 is 14 residues. CDR1 is SGHDT and CDR2 is YYEEEE in the germline V gene.

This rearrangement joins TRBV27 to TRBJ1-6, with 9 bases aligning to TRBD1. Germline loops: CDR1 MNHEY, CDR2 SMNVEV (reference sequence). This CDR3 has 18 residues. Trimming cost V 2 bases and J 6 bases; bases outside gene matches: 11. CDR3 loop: CASSLTWDRVWGNSPLHF. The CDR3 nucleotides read TGTGCCAGCAGTTTAACCTGGGACAGGGTATGGGGTAATTCACCCCTCCACTTT.

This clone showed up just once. CDR3 in amino acids: CASRQGQGAETQYF. The CDR3 region has the DNA TGTGCCAGTAGACAGGGACAGGGAGCGGAGACCCAGTACTTC. The chain joins TRBV19 to TRBJ2-5, with 9 bases that match TRBD1. Unmatched junction bases numbered 7, after V lost 6 bases and J lost 5 bases. The CDR3 has 14 amino acids. Germline CDR1 LNHDA, CDR2 SQIVND (reference sequence).

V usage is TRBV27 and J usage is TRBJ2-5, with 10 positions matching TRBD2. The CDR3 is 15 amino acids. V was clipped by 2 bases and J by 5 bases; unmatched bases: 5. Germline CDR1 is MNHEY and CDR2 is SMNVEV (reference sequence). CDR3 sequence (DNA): TGTGCCAGCAGTTTAGGAGCTAGCGGGAGTGAGACCCAGTACTTC. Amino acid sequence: CASSLGASGSETQYF.

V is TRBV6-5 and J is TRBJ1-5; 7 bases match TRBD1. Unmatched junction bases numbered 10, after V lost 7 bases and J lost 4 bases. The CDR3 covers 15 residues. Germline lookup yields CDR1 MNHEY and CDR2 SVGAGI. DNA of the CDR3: TGTGCCAGCAAAACCCTGACAGGGAAAAATCAGCCCCAGCATTTT. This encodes CASKTLTGKNQPQHF.

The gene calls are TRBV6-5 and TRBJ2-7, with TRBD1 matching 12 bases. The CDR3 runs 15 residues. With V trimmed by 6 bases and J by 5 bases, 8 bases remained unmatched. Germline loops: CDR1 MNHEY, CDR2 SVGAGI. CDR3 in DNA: TGTGCCAGCAGCCGTAGGGACAGGGGGCTGGACGAGCAGTACTTC. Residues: CASSRRDRGLDEQYF.

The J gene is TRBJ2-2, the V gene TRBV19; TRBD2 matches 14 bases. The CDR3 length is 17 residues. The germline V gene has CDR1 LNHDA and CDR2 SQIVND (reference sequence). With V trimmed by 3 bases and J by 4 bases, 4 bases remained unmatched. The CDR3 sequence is CASSMGLAGARTGELFF. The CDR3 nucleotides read TGTGCCAGTAGTATGGGACTAGCGGGAGCGCGCACCGGGGAGCTGTTTTTT.